The 2 T cell receptor beta chains below were found in one sample sequenced in a study of T cell clones after liver transplantation. The table came from immunoSEQ multiplex PCR; TCRdb's copy has only in-frame clones and leaves some out. This table has about 18,000 clones, 88% appearing once. The sample was CD8+ T cells from blood, taken before liver transplant. All receptors come from a human donor who received a liver transplant.

The rearrangement uses TRBV6-1 and TRBJ1-4; D is unresolved. Trimming shortened V by 5 bases and J by 6 bases, and 4 bases separated the two germline ends. Per germline, CDR1 MNHNS and CDR2 SASEGT. This CDR3 comprises 11 residues. The CDR3 nucleotides read TGTGCCAGCAGTCCTTATGAAAAACTGTTTTTT. Its translation is CASSPYEKLFF.

V gene TRBV19 combines with J gene TRBJ2-1; D assignment may be TRBD1 or TRBD2 (5 bases each). The CDR3 consists of 13 residues. Per the germline V gene, CDR1 is LNHDA and CDR2 is SQIVND (reference sequence). Trimming cost V 6 bases and J 6 bases, with 12 bases left between them. CDR3 in amino acids: CASSYGTFNEQFF. The CDR3 nucleotides are TGTGCCAGTAGCTATGGGACCTTCAATGAGCAGTTCTTC.